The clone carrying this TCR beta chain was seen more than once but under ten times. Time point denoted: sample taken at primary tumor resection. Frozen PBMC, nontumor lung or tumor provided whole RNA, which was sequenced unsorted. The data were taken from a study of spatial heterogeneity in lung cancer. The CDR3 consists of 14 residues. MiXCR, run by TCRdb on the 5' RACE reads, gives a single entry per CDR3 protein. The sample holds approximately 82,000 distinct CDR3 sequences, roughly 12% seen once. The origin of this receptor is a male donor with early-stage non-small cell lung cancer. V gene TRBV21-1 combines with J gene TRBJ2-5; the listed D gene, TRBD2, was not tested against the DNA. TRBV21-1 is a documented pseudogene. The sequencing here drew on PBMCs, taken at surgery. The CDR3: CASSNCGREETQYF. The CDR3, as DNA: TGTGCCAGCAGCAACTGCGGGAGGGAAGAGACCCAGTACTTC.